This T cell receptor beta chain appears in the sequencing data of a study of T cell repertoires in cytomegalovirus infection. Study-wide background: Public TCR beta signatures marked donors with CMV infection and the matching HLA.

Study-level results: Cumulative public TCR beta family frequency identified CMV carriers with the relevant HLA. HLA-C-restricted CMV-specific TCR beta clonotypes prevailed in the ex vivo response.

On this clonotype itself: Its antigen is unknown.

CDR1 and CDR2 from the germline V gene are SGDLS and YYNGEE. The CDR3 sequence is 13 residues long. V was shortened by 4 bases and J by 7 bases, with 14 bases between the two germline ends. TCRdb processed the reads anew with MiXCR; each CDR3 protein has one entry. The table records about 460,000 distinct CDR3 sequences, roughly 10% of them present only once. Source material: PBMCs. V is TRBV9 and J is TRBJ1-1; D gene unclear. The receptor was derived from a human donor in good health (CMV status not recorded). Some clones in this sample may be carry-over from other donors' samples. CDR3 sequence reads: CASSLGRAVEAFF. In DNA, the CDR3 is TGTGCCAGCAGCCTGGGGAGGGCCGTTGAAGCTTTCTTT.